A single T cell receptor beta chain is shown here with its context. Its antigen is not known. This specimen comes from a study of a mutant IDH1 vaccine in newly diagnosed glioma. Study context: Most had both radiotherapy and temozolomide beforehand; others had only one. Week 35 brought visit V12, which was followed by visit V13 at week 47. Study-wide points: The authors found pseudoprogression apparently unrelated to changes in top peripheral T cell clonotypes.

Data came from immunoSEQ multiplex PCR; TCRdb stores just in-frame clones and leaves some out. The repertoire has 25,000 to 40,000 clones, roughly three quarters of them found once; the top ten carry about 10%. Time point indicated: week 35, safety follow-up. Vaccine doses each comprised 300 ug of mutant IDH1 20-mer peptide, with topical imiquimod. Each donor presented with a new WHO grade 3 or 4 astrocytoma that tested IDH1-mutant and showed ATRX loss. The sequenced sample was PBMCs, obtained from a glioma patient whose treatment included an IDH1 peptide vaccine. The TCR comes from a woman aged 40 to 49 with glioma.

The CDR3 spells CASSDRRSYEQYF. The CDR3 nucleotides are TGTGCCAGCAGCGACAGACGCTCCTACGAGCAGTACTTC. This sequence joins TRBV2 and TRBJ2-7; D perhaps matches TRBD1 (5 bases). The CDR3 has 13 residues. Per the germline V gene, CDR1 is SNHLY and CDR2 is FYNNEI. The V end was cut by 6 bases, the J end by 0 bases, with 9 bases between.